Below are 15 T cell receptor beta chains sequenced from a single sample in a study of blood T cell repertoires in COVID-19. Method: immunoSEQ multiplex PCR; TCRdb's copy keeps in-frame clones and lacks some. Here the sample spans about 170,000 clones, about 86% being singletons. Sequenced material: peripheral blood. The receptors were sampled from a woman in her 70s who had recovered from COVID-19.

This clone was picked up one time. This chain connects TRBV28 to TRBJ1-2; 10 bases line up with TRBD1. V was clipped by 6 bases and J by 7 bases; unmatched bases: 17. Germline CDR1 reads MDHEN; CDR2 reads SYDVKM. The CDR3 is 17 residues long. This CDR3 is CASSRPGTGDPLGGYTF. CDR3 nucleotide sequence: TGTGCCAGCAGCCGTCCCGGGACAGGGGACCCCCTTGGTGGCTACACCTTC.

V usage is TRBV5-1 and J usage is TRBJ2-3; a possible D gene is TRBD2 (6 bases). Germline V gene lookup returns CDR1 SGHRS and CDR2 YFSETQ. V dropped 1 base and J dropped 4 bases, with 13 bases sitting between them. This CDR3 has 15 amino acids. The CDR3: CASSLSSWGADTQYF. The CDR3, as DNA: TGCGCCAGCAGCTTGTCTAGCTGGGGGGCAGATACGCAGTATTTT.

V usage is TRBV4-2 and J usage is TRBJ2-7; 13 bases line up with TRBD2. The V gene end was trimmed by 6 bases and the J gene end by 1 base; junction bases not matched to a gene: 6. The CDR3 covers 16 residues. Germline loops: CDR1 LGHNA, CDR2 YNFKEQ. This chain's CDR3 is CASRYRTSGGSYEQYF. The DNA for the CDR3 is TGTGCCAGCAGATACCGGACTAGCGGGGGTTCCTACGAGCAGTACTTC.

The gene calls are TRBV6-2 or TRBV6-3 and TRBJ1-5; 7 bases fit TRBD1. The J segment lost 6 bases and the V segment lost 5 bases, leaving 4 bases of the junction unmatched. The CDR3 runs to 13 residues. Germline CDR1 is MNHEY and CDR2 is SVGEGT. CDR3 region: CASSDRARQPQHF. In DNA form, the CDR3 reads TGTGCCAGCAGTGACAGGGCTCGTCAGCCCCAGCATTTT.

This clone turned up a few times. The chain couples TRBV4-1 to TRBJ1-1; unclear D gene. V lost 4 bases and J 6 bases, leaving 9 bases between the germline ends. The length of the CDR3 is 12 residues. CDR1 is MGHRA, CDR2 YSYEKL, per germline. CDR3 region: CASSLRQAEAFF. The DNA for the CDR3 is TGCGCCAGCAGCCTCCGACAAGCTGAAGCTTTCTTT.

The chain joins TRBV30 to TRBJ1-6; TRBD1 agrees at 9 bases. With 8 bases clipped from V and 3 bases from J, the junction kept 2 bases outside the gene matches. This CDR3 is built from 13 residues. Germline V gene sequence: CDR1 GTSNPN, CDR2 SVGIG (reference sequence). CDR3 in DNA: TGTGCCCAGGACAGGGGCTATAATTCACCCCTCCACTTT. Translated: CAQDRGYNSPLHF.

The V gene is TRBV7-2, the J gene TRBJ2-7; 12 bases align to TRBD2. V lost 1 base and J lost 4; bases outside the gene matches: 2. The germline CDR1 and CDR2 sequences are SGHTA and FQGNSA. The CDR3 has 15 residues. CDR3 DNA sequence: TGTGCCAGCAGCTTAGGCGGGACTAGCGGGTACGAGCAGTACTTC. This gives the protein CASSLGGTSGYEQYF.

The CDR3 bases are TGTGCCAGCAGCAGACAGCCATATAGCAATCAGCCCCAGCATTTT. Protein product: CASSRQPYSNQPQHF. The chain couples TRBV7-6 to TRBJ1-5, with TRBD1 as a possible D gene (5 bases). The V end lost 5 bases, the J end lost 0 bases, and 11 bases lay between the germline ends. The germline V gene has CDR1 SGHVS and CDR2 FNYEAQ. The CDR3 has 15 amino acids.

The V and J genes are TRBV5-1 and TRBJ2-2, with 9 nucleotides matching TRBD1. Germline V gene sequence: CDR1 SGHRS, CDR2 YFSETQ. The junction had 5 bases not matched to a gene; V was cut back by 4 bases and J by 4 bases. The CDR3 loop spans 15 amino acids. CDR3 DNA sequence: TGCGCCAGCAGCGCGGGACAGGGAGGCACCGGGGAGCTGTTTTTT. Its protein product is CASSAGQGGTGELFF. The full variable domain, rest sourced from reference TRBV5-1 and TRBJ2-2, is KAGVTQTPRYLIKTRGQQVTLSCSPISGHRSVSWYQQTPGQGLQFLFEYFSETQRNKGNFPGRFSGRQFSNSRSEMNVSTLELGDSALYLCASSAGQGGTGELFFGEGSRLTVL.

This rearrangement joins TRBV6-2 or TRBV6-3 to TRBJ2-6; D perhaps matches TRBD1 (5 bases). Germline values: CDR1 MNHEY, CDR2 SVGEGT. Trimming removed 7 bases at V and 0 bases at J, with 19 bases between. The CDR3 has 18 residues. The CDR3 DNA reads TGTGCCAGCACCCCCATATCGGGCAGGGACTCTGGGGCCAACGTCCTGACTTTC. Protein sequence: CASTPISGRDSGANVLTF.

V usage is TRBV6-5 and J usage is TRBJ2-1; 10 positions match TRBD2. This CDR3 is built from 14 residues. CDR1 and CDR2 (germline): MNHEY, SVGAGI. Germline trimming cut 8 bases from V and 9 bases from J; bases unmatched to any gene: 10. CDR3 sequence reads: CASGVAGGLFEQFF. The CDR3, as DNA: TGTGCCAGCGGGGTAGCGGGAGGCCTTTTTGAGCAGTTCTTC.

The genes are TRBV7-2 and TRBJ2-1; possibly TRBD2 for D (5 bases). Trimming left V 5 bases short and J 7 bases short, with 18 bases between. Germline lookup yields CDR1 SGHTA and CDR2 FQGNSA. The length of the CDR3 is 15 residues. CDR3 sequence reads: CASSPSRSLYNEQFF. For the CDR3, the DNA is TGTGCCAGCAGCCCTAGCAGGAGCTTATATAATGAGCAGTTCTTC.

This clone occurred once. The genes are TRBV29-1 and TRBJ1-2; tentative D call: TRBD1 (6 bases). Germline V gives CDR1 SQVTM, CDR2 ANQGSEA. Trimming removed 4 bases at V and 3 bases at J, with 9 bases between. CDR3 length: 12 residues. Here the CDR3 reads CSVAQGYYGYTF. In nucleotides, the CDR3 is TGCAGCGTTGCGCAGGGGTACTATGGCTACACCTTC.

The V gene is TRBV2, the J gene TRBJ2-7; 9 positions agree with TRBD1. Germline values: CDR1 SNHLY, CDR2 FYNNEI. The CDR3 totals 14 residues. Germline trimming cut 5 bases from V and 3 bases from J; bases unmatched to any gene: 5. The CDR3 coding sequence is TGTGCCAGCAGTCGGGACAGGGTGTTCTACGAGCAGTACTTC. Residues: CASSRDRVFYEQYF.

The V gene is TRBV4-2, the J gene TRBJ1-1, with D maybe TRBD1 (6 bases). V lost 1 base, J lost 3 bases, and 18 bases lay in between. From germline, CDR1 is LGHNA and CDR2 YNFKEQ. CDR3 size: 17 residues. CDR3 region: CASSQVPRGGPDTEAFF. The CDR3 bases are TGTGCCAGCAGCCAAGTCCCCCGCGGGGGGCCGGACACTGAAGCTTTCTTT.